What follows describes a single T cell receptor beta chain. These data are taken from a study of blood T cell repertoires in COVID-19. There are 14 residues in the CDR3. Germline CDR1 and CDR2: MNHEY and SVGAGI. V gave up 11 bases and J gave up 4 bases, with 21 bases separating them. Sequencing was performed with immunoSEQ multiplex PCR; in TCRdb, only in-frame clones are kept and a portion is missing. The sample comprises 290,000 or so clones, around 87% of which are singletons, and approximately 2.4% rests with the top ten. This chain connects TRBV6-5 to TRBJ2-7; a weak D match, TRBD1 (6 bases). The sequence was obtained from a man aged 18 to 35 with active or convalescent COVID-19. Sequenced: peripheral blood. CDR3 protein: CAATGQGNPYEQYF. In DNA form, the CDR3 reads TGTGCCGCTACTGGCCAGGGGAACCCATACGAGCAGTACTTC.